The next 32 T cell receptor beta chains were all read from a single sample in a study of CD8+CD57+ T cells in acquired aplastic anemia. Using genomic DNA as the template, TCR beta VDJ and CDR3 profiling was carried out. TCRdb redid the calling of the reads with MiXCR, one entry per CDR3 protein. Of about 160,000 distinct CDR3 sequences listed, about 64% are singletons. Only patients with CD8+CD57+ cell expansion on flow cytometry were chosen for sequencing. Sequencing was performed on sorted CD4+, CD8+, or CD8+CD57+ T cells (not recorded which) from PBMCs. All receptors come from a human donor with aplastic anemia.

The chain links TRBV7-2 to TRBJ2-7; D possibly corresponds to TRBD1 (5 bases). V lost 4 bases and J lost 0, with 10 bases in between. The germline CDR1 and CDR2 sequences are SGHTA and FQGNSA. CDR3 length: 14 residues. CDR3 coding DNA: TGTGCCAGCAGCTACGCAGGGAACTCCTACGAGCAGTACTTC. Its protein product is CASSYAGNSYEQYF.

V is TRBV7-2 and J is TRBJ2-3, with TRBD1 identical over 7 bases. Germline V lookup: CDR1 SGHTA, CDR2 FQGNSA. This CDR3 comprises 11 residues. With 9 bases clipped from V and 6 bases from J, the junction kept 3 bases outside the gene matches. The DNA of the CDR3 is TGTGCCAGTAAGGACAGGGATACGCAGTATTTT. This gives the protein CASKDRDTQYF.

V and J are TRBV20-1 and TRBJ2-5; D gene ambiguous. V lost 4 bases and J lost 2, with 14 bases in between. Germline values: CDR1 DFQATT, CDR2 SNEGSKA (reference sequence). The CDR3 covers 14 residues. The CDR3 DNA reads TGCAGTGCTATGGGCCGCGAGGAACAAGAGACCCAGTACTTC. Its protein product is CSAMGREEQETQYF.

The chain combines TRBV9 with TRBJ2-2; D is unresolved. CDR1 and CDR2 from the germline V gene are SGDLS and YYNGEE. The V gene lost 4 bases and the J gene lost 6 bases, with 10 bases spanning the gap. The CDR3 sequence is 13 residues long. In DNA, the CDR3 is TGTGCCAGCAGCTTCTCAGCATCCGGGGAGCTGTTTTTT. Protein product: CASSFSASGELFF. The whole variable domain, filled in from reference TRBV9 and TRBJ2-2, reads DSGVTQTPKHLITATGQRVTLRCSPRSGDLSVYWYQQSLDQGLQFLIQYYNGEERAKGNILERFSAQQFPDLHSELNLSSLELGDSALYFCASSFSASGELFFGEGSRLTVL.

The chain's CDR3 is CSVEEGSSLDTEAFF. The CDR3 nucleotides are TGCAGCGTTGAAGAGGGAAGCAGCCTGGACACTGAAGCTTTCTTT. This rearrangement joins TRBV29-1 to TRBJ1-1; D remains ambiguous. The germline V and J ends were trimmed by 0 bases and 3 bases, with 14 bases remaining between them. The CDR3 consists of 15 residues. Per the germline V gene, CDR1 is SQVTM and CDR2 is ANQGSEA.

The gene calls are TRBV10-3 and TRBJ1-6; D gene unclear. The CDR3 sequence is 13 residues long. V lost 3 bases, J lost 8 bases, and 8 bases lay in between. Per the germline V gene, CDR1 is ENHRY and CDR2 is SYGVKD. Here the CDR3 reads CAISETLDSPLHF. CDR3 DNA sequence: TGTGCCATCAGTGAAACCCTTGATTCACCCCTCCACTTT.

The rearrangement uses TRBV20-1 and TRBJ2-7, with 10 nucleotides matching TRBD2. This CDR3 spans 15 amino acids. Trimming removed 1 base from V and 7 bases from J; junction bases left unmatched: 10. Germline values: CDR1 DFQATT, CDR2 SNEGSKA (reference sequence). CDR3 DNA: TGCAGTGCTAGAGGCAGCCTAGCGGGAGTACGGGAGCAGTACTTC. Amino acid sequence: CSARGSLAGVREQYF.

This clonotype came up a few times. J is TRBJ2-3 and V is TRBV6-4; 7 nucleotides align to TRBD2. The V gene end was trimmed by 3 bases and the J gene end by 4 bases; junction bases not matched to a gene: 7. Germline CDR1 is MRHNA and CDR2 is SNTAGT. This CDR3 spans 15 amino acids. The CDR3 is CASSEKSGVADTQYF. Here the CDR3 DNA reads TGTGCCAGCAGTGAAAAGAGCGGGGTAGCAGATACGCAGTATTTT.

The DNA of the CDR3 is TGTGCCAGCAGCGTCCGGGACTCCTCCTACAATGAGCAGTTCTTC. Its translation: CASSVRDSSYNEQFF. This sequence joins TRBV9 and TRBJ2-1; tentative D call: TRBD2 (6 bases). Germline CDR1 reads SGDLS; CDR2 reads YYNGEE. V was pared by 2 bases and J by 0 bases, with 9 bases between. The CDR3 spans 15 residues.

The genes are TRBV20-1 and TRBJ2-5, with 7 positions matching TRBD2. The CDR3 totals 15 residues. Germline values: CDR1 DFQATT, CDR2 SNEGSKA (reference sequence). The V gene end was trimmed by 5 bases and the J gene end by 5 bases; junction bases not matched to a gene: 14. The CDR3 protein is CSAVTRLAQSETQYF. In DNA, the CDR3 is TGCAGTGCTGTAACAAGACTAGCTCAATCGGAGACCCAGTACTTC.

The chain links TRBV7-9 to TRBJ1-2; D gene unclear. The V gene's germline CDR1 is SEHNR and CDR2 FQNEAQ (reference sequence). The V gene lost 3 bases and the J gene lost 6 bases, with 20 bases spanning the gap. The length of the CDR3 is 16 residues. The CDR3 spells CASSFRQDPLFDGYTF. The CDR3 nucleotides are TGTGCCAGCAGCTTCAGACAAGATCCCCTATTTGATGGCTACACCTTC.

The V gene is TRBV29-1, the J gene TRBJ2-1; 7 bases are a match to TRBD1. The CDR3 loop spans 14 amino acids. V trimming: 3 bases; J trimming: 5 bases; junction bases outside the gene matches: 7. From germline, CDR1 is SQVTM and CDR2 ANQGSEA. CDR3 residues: CSVEGGRGNNEQFF. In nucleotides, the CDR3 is TGCAGCGTTGAGGGTGGCAGGGGGAACAATGAGCAGTTCTTC.

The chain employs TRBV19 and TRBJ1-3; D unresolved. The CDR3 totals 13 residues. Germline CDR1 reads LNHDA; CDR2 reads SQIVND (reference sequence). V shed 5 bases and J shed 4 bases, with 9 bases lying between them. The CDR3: CASSVLPGNTIYF. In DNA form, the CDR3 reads TGTGCCAGTAGTGTTCTCCCCGGAAACACCATATATTTT.

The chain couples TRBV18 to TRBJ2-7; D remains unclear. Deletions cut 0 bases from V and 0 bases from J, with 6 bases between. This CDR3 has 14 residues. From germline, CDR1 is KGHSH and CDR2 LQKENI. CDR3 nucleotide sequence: TGTGCCAGCTCACCACCCCAGGACTCCTACGAGCAGTACTTC. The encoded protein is CASSPPQDSYEQYF.

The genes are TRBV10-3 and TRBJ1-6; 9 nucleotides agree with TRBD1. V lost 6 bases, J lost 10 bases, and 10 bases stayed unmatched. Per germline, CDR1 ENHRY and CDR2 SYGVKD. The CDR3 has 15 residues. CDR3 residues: CAIRPPDRGQSPLHF. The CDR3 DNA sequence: TGTGCCATCAGACCCCCGGACAGGGGTCAATCACCCCTCCACTTT.

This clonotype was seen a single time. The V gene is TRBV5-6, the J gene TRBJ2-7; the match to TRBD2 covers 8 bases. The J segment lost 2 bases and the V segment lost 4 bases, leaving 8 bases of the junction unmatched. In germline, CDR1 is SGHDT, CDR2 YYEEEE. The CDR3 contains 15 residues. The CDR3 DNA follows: TGTGCCAGCAGCATGGTAGCGACTAGCGCCTACGAGCAGTACTTC. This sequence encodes CASSMVATSAYEQYF.

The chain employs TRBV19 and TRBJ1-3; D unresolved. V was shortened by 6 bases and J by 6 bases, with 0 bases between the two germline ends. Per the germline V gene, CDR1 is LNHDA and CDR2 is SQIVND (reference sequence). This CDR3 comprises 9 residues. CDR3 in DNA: TGTGCCAGTAGAAACACCATATATTTT. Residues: CASRNTIYF.

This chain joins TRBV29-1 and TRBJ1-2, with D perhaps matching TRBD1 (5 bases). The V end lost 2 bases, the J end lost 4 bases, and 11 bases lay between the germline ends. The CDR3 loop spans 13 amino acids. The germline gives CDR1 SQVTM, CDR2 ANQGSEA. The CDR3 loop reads CSVEMGGPYGYTF. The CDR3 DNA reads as TGCAGCGTTGAAATGGGGGGACCCTATGGCTACACCTTC.

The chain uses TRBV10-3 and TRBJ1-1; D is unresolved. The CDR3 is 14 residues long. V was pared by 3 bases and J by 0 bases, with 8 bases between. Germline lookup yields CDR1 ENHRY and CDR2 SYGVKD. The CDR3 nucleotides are TGTGCCATCAGTGAAAAGGGTATGAACACTGAAGCTTTCTTT. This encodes CAISEKGMNTEAFF.

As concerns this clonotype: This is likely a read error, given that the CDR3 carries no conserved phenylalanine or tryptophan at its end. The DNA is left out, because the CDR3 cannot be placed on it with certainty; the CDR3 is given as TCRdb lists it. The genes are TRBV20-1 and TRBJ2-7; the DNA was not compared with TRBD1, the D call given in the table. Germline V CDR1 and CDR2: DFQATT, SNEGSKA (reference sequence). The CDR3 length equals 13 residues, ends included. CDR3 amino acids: CSAKDRGDYGQCL.

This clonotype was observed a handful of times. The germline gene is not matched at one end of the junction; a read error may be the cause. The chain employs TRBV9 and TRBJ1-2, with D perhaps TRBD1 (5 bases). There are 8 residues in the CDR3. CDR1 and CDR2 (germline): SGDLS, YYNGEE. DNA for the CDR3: TGTGCCAGCAGTGTGACAGCCTTC. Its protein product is CASSVTAF.

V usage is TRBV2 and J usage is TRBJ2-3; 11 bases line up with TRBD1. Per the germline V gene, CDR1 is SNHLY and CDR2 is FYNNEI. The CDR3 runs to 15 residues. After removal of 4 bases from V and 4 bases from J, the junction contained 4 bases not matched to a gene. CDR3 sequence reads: CASSVGDRGADTQYF. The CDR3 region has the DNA TGTGCCAGCAGTGTTGGGGACAGGGGGGCAGATACGCAGTATTTT.

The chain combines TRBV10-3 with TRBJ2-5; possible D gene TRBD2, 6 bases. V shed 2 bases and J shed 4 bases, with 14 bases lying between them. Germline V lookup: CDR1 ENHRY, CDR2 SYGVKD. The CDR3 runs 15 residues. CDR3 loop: CAISEGTGGRETQYF. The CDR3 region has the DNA TGTGCCATCAGTGAGGGGACTGGGGGGAGAGAGACCCAGTACTTC.

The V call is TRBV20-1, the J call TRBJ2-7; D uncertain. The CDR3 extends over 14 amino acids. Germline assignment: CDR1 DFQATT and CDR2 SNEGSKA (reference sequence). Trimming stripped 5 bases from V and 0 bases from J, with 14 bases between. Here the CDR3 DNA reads TGCAGTGCTCTCAGCGACCCTAGCTCCTACGAGCAGTACTTC. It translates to CSALSDPSSYEQYF.

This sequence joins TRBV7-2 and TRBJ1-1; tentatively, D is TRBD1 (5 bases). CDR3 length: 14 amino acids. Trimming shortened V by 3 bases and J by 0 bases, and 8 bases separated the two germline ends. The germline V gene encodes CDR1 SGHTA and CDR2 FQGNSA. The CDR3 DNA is TGTGCCAGCAGCTTGGGGGTTCTGAACACTGAAGCTTTCTTT. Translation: CASSLGVLNTEAFF.

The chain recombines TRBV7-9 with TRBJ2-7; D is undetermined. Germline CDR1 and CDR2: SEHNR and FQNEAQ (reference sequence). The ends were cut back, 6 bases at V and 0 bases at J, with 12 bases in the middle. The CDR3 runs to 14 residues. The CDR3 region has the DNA TGTGCCAGCAGAAACGCAGCGAGCTCCTACGAGCAGTACTTC. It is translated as CASRNAASSYEQYF.

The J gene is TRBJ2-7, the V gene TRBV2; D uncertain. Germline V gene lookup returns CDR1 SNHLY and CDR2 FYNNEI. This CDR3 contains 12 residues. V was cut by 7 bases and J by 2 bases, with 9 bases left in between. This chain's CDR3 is CASTPSTYEQYF. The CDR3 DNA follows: TGTGCCAGCACCCCCAGTACCTACGAGCAGTACTTC.

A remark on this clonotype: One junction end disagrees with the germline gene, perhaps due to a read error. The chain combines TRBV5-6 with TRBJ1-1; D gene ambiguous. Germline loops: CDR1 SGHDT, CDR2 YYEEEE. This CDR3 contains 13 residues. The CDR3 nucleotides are TGTGCCAGCAGCTTAGTCGTGAACACTGAAGCTCTCTTT. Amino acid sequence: CASSLVVNTEALF.

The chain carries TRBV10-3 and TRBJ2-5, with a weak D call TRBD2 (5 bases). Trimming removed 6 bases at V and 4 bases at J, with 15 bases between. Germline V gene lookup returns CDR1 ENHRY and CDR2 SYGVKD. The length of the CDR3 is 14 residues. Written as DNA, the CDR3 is TGTGCCATCAGGGGTATCATTGGAGGAGAGACCCAGTACTTC. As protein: CAIRGIIGGETQYF.

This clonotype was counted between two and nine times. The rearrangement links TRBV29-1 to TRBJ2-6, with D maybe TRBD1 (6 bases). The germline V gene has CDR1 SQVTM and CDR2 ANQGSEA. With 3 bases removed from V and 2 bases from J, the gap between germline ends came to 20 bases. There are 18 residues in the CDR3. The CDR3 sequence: CSVDFDRASGAGANVLTF. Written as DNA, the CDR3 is TGCAGCGTTGATTTCGATCGAGCTTCAGGGGCTGGGGCCAACGTCCTGACTTTC.

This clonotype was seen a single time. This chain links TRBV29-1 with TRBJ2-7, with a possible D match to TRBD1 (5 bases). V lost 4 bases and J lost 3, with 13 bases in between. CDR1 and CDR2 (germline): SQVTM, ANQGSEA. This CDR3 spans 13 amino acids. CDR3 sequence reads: CSVGAGWDYEQYF. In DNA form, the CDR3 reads TGCAGCGTTGGGGCAGGGTGGGACTACGAGCAGTACTTC.

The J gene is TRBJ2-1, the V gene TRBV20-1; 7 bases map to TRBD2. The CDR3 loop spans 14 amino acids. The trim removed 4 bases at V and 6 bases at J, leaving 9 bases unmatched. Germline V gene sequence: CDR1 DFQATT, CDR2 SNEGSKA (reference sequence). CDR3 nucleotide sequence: TGCAGTGCTATTCGTGGCGGGAGTCCCAATGAGCAGTTCTTC. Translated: CSAIRGGSPNEQFF.